One and the same sample provided the 8 T cell receptor beta chains below, sequenced in a study of T-cell reconstitution after alpha-beta-depleted transplantation in children. Preparation of the TCRbeta library used unique molecular identifiers. TCRdb re-derived calls from the PCR reads in MiXCR, one entry per CDR3 protein. The sample has around 500,000 distinct CDR3 sequences, 23% seen once; the top ten hold 13% to 15%. Specimen: PBMCs, mostly from graft donor cells, collected 360 days after TCRalphabeta/CD19-depleted stem cell transplant. These receptors came from a boy under two years old who had a stem cell transplant for acute myeloid leukemia, so the T cells may come from the graft donor.

This clonotype is a singleton in its sample. The CDR3 sequence is CASSARVGSGIGFADTQYF. The CDR3 DNA reads TGTGCCAGCAGCGCCCGCGTTGGTAGCGGAATCGGGTTCGCAGATACGCAGTATTTT. V is TRBV2 and J is TRBJ2-3; D may be TRBD2 (6 bases). The CDR3 sequence is 19 residues long. Trimming removed 6 bases from V and 4 bases from J, with 29 bases in between. Germline lookup yields CDR1 SNHLY and CDR2 FYNNEI.

In this sample, this clonotype turned up many times. The chain recombines TRBV12-3 or TRBV12-4 with TRBJ2-7; D is undetermined. V lost 3 bases to trimming and J lost 2 bases, with 14 bases between them. The CDR3 is 15 amino acids. Written as DNA, the CDR3 is TGTGCCAGCAGTTTTGAGGTAACATCGCCCTACGAGCAGTACTTC. As protein: CASSFEVTSPYEQYF.

This clonotype was observed at least ten times. The V and J genes are TRBV10-3 and TRBJ1-2, with TRBD1 identical over 7 bases. V lost 11 bases, J lost 3 bases, and 6 bases stayed unmatched. Germline V CDR1 and CDR2: ENHRY, SYGVKD. There are 12 residues in the CDR3. The CDR3 protein is CASRTGYYGYTF. As DNA, the CDR3 is TGTGCCTCCCGGACAGGATACTATGGCTACACCTTC.

This clonotype occurred a few times. V gene TRBV15 combines with J gene TRBJ2-7; weak D call: TRBD1 (5 bases). The ends were cut back, 3 bases at V and 4 bases at J, with 13 bases in the middle. CDR1 and CDR2 (germline): LNHNV, YYDKDF (reference sequence). This CDR3 is 14 amino acids long. CDR3 in DNA: TGTGCCACCAGCAGCTTAACAGGAGCTTACGAGCAGTACTTC. Its translation: CATSSLTGAYEQYF.

This chain uses TRBV20-1 with TRBJ1-5, with TRBD1 as a possible D gene (6 bases). The CDR3 length is 17 residues. Germline V CDR1 and CDR2: DFQATT, SNEGSKA (reference sequence). V was trimmed by 1 base and J by 4 bases, leaving 20 bases between them. In nucleotides, the CDR3 is TGCAGTGCTAGAGGGGGGCCCTCCGCAGCCCTTAATCAGCCCCAGCATTTT. Translating it yields CSARGGPSAALNQPQHF.

This chain connects TRBV20-1 to TRBJ2-2; 7 bases map to TRBD2. The J segment lost 6 bases and the V segment lost 2 bases, leaving 3 bases of the junction unmatched. Germline lookup yields CDR1 DFQATT and CDR2 SNEGSKA (reference sequence). This CDR3 comprises 13 residues. The CDR3 DNA follows: TGCAGTGCTAGATCCCGGGGGGCCGGGGAGCTGTTTTTT. Translated, it gives CSARSRGAGELFF.

There are many counts of this clonotype. The CDR3 bases are TGTGCCAGCAGTTCCCCGGGAACCTCCTACGAGCAGTACGTC. Translating gives CASSSPGTSYEQYV. The chain combines TRBV28 with TRBJ2-7, with D maybe TRBD2 (5 bases). The CDR3 consists of 14 residues. With 4 bases removed from V and 0 bases from J, the gap between germline ends came to 10 bases. Germline loops: CDR1 MDHEN, CDR2 SYDVKM.

The chain uses TRBV10-3 and TRBJ1-5; the D is unclear. Germline V CDR1 and CDR2: ENHRY, SYGVKD. V gave up 3 bases and J gave up 1 base, with 13 bases separating them. This CDR3 has 16 residues. CDR3 DNA sequence: TGTGCCATCAGTGATTCTGGCGAAGGAAGCAATCAGCCCCAGCATTTT. Translated, it gives CAISDSGEGSNQPQHF.